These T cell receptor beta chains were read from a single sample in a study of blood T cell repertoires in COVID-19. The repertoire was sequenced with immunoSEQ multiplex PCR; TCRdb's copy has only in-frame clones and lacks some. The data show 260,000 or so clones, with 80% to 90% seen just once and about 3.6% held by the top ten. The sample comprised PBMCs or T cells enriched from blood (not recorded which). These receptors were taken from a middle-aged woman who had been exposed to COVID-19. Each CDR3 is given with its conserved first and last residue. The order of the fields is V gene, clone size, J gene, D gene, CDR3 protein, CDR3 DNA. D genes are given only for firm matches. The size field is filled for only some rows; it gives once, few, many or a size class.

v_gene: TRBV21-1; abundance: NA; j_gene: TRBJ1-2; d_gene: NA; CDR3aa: CASSKALGTGAPNYGYTF; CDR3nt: TGTGCCAGCAGCAAAGCGCTCGGGACAGGGGCCCCTAACTATGGCTACACCTTC
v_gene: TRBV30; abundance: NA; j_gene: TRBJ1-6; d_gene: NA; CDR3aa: CAWSRDTLRGSPLHF; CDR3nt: TGTGCCTGGAGTAGGGACACCCTACGGGGTTCACCCCTCCACTTT
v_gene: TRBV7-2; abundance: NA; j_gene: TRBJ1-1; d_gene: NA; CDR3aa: CASSPSGRVNTEAFF; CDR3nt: TGTGCCAGCAGCCCCTCCGGGAGGGTGAACACTGAAGCTTTCTTT
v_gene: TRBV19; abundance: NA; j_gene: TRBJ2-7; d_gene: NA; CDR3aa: CASSATEGARAYEQYF; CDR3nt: TGTGCCAGTAGTGCAACGGAGGGGGCGAGGGCCTACGAGCAGTACTTC
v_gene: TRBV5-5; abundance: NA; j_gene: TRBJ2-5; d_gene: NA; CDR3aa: CASSLRWGQDLGQETQYF; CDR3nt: TGTGCCAGCAGCTTGAGATGGGGCCAGGATTTGGGTCAAGAGACCCAGTACTTC
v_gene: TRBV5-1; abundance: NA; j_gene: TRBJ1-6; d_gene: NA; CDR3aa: CASAPWGDSPLHF; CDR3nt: TGCGCCAGCGCCCCTTGGGGGGATTCACCCCTCCACTTT
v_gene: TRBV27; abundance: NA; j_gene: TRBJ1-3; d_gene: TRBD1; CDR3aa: CASSLQPGQGNTIYF; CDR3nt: TGTGCCAGCAGTTTGCAACCGGGACAGGGTAACACCATATATTTT
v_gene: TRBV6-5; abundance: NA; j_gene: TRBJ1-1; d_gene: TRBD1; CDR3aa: CASSYWGQSNTEAFF; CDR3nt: TGTGCCAGCAGTTATTGGGGACAGTCGAACACTGAAGCTTTCTTT
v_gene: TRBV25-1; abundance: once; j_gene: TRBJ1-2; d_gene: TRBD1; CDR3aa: CASSRKDRGNYGYTF; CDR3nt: TGTGCCAGCAGTCGAAAAGACAGGGGCAACTATGGCTACACCTTC
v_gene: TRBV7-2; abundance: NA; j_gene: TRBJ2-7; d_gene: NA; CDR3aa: CASSLRQADDEQYF; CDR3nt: TGTGCCAGCAGCTTACGGCAGGCCGATGACGAGCAGTACTTC
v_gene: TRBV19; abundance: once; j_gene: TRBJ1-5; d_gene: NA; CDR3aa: CASSMMGSFNQPQHF; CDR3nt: TGTGCCAGTAGTATGATGGGGAGTTTCAATCAGCCCCAGCATTTT
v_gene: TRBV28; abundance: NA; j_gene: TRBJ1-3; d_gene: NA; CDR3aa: CASSLENTIYF; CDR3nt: TGTGCCAGCAGTTTAGAGAACACCATATATTTT
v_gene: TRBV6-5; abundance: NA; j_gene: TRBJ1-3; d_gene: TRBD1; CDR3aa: CASSLQGNPGNTIYF; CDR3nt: TGTGCCAGCAGCCTACAGGGGAATCCTGGAAACACCATATATTTT
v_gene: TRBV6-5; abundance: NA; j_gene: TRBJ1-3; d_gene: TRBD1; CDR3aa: CASRGQAISGNTIYF; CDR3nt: TGTGCCAGCAGGGGACAGGCGATCTCTGGAAACACCATATATTTT
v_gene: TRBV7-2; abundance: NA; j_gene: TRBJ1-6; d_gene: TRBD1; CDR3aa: CASSRTGAPDSPLHF; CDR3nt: TGTGCCAGCAGCAGAACAGGGGCCCCGGATTCACCCCTCCACTTT
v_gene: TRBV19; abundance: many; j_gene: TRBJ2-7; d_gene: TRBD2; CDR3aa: CASSMTASGSYEQYF; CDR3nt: TGTGCCAGTAGTATGACCGCTAGCGGGTCCTACGAGCAGTACTTC
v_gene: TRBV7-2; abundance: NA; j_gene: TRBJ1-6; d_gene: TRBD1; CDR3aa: CASIEGGSDSPLHF; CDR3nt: TGTGCCAGCATCGAAGGGGGCTCGGATTCACCCCTCCACTTT
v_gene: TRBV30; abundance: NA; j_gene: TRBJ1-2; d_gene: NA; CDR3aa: CAWNRLYGYTF; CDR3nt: TGTGCCTGGAATAGACTTTATGGCTACACCTTC
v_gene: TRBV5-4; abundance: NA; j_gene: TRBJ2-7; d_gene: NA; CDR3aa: CASSLVTGGASEQYF; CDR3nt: TGTGCCAGCAGCTTGGTTACGGGCGGGGCATCCGAGCAGTACTTC
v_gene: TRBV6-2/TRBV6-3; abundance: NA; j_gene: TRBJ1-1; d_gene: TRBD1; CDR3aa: CASSSGQGMGTEAFF; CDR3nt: TGTGCCAGCAGTTCGGGACAGGGTATGGGCACTGAAGCTTTCTTT
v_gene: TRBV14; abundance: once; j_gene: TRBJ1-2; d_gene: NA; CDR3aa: CASSQAGAGYGYTF; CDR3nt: TGTGCCAGCAGCCAAGCTGGGGCTGGCTATGGCTACACCTTC
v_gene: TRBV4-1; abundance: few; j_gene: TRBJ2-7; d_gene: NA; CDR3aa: CASSQGRNSYEQYF; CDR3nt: TGCGCCAGCAGCCAAGGCAGGAACTCCTACGAGCAGTACTTC
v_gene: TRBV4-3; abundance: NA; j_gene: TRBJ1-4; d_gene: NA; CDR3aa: CASSQDGRSLRNEKLFF; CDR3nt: TGCGCCAGCAGCCAAGATGGTCGGTCTCTTCGGAATGAAAAACTGTTTTTT
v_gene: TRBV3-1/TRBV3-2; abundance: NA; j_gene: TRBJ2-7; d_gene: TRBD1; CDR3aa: CASSPPGTGRYEQYF; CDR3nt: TGTGCCAGCAGCCCCCCCGGGACAGGCCGCTACGAGCAGTACTTC
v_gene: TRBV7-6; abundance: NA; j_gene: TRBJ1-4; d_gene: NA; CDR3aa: CASSLGAGINEKLFF; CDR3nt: TGTGCCAGCAGCCTGGGGGCAGGGATTAATGAAAAACTGTTTTTT
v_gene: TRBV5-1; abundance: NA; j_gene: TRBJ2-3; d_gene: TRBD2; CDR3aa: CASSLDGGGGGDTQYF; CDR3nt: TGCGCCAGCAGCTTGGACGGTGGCGGGGGAGGGGATACGCAGTATTTT
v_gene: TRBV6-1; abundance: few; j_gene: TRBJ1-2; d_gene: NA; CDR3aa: CASSEPGTPHYGYTF; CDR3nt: TGTGCCAGCAGTGAACCCGGGACACCGCACTATGGCTACACCTTC
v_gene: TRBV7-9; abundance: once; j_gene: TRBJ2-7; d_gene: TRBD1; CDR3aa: CASATGTGSYEQYF; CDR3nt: TGTGCCAGCGCTACCGGGACAGGGTCCTACGAGCAGTACTTC
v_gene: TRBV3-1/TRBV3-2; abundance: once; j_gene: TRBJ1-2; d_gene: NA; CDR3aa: CASSYDREGYTF; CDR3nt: TGTGCCAGCAGCTACGACAGAGAGGGCTACACCTTC
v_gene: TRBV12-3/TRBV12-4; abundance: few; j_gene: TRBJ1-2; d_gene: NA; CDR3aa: CASSLGEDYGYTF; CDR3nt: TGTGCCAGCAGTTTGGGGGAGGACTATGGCTACACCTTC
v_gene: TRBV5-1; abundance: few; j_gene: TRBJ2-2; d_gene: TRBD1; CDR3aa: CASSLGAGTDTGELFF; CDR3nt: TGCGCCAGCAGCTTGGGGGCCGGGACAGACACCGGGGAGCTGTTTTTT
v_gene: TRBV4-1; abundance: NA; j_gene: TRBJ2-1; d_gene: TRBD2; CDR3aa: CASSQPGGTNYNEQFF; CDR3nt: TGCGCCAGCAGCCAACCCGGGGGGACTAACTACAATGAGCAGTTCTTC
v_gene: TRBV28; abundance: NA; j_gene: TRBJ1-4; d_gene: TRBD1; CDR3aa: CASHLDRDRVYGDEKLFF; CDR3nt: TGTGCCAGCCACCTCGACCGGGACAGGGTGTATGGCGACGAAAAACTGTTTTTT
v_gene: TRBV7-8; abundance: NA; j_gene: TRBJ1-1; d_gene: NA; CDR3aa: CASSSRGHPNTEAFF; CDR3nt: TGTGCCAGCAGCTCTAGAGGACACCCGAACACTGAAGCTTTCTTT
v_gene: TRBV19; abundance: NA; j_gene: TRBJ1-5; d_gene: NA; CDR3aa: CASSMVPGENQPQHF; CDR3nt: TGTGCCAGTAGTATGGTCCCCGGAGAGAATCAGCCCCAGCATTTT
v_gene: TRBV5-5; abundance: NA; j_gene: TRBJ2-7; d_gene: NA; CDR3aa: CASSLELYSYEQYF; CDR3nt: TGTGCCAGCAGCTTGGAGCTCTACAGCTACGAGCAGTACTTC
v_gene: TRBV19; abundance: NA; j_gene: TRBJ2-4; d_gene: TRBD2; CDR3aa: CASSTRLAGGVPNQNIQYF; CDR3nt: TGTGCCAGTAGTACCAGACTAGCGGGGGGAGTACCAAATCAAAACATTCAGTACTTC
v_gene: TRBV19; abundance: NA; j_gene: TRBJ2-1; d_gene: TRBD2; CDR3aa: CASQWTSGGIYNEQFF; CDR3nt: TGTGCCAGTCAATGGACTAGCGGGGGGATATACAATGAGCAGTTCTTC
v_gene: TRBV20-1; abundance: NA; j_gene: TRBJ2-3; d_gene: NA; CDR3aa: CSARYGDLPYF; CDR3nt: TGCAGTGCTAGGTACGGGGATCTGCCGTATTTT